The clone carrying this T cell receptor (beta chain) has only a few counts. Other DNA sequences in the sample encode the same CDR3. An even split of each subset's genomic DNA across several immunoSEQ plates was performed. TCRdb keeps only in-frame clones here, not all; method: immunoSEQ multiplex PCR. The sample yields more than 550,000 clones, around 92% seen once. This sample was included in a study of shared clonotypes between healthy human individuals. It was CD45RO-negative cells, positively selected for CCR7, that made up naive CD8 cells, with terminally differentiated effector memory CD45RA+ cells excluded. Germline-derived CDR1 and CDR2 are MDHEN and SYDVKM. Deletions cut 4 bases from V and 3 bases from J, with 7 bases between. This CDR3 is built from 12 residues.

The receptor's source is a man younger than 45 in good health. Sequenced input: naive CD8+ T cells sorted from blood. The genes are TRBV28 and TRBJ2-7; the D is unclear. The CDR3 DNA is TGTGCCAGCAGTTCGTCTAGCTACGAGCAGTACTTC. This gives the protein CASSSSSYEQYF.